This T cell receptor (beta chain) was recovered during a study of identical twins. This CDR3 is built from 14 residues. Trimming left V 0 bases short and J 7 bases short, with 10 bases between. Germline V gives CDR1 MRHNA, CDR2 SNTAGT. TCRdb re-analysed the 5' RACE reads in MiXCR, keeping a single row per CDR3 protein. The sample lists 460,000 or so distinct CDR3 sequences, 12% to 15% seen once, with about 0.52% in the top ten. These data were also filed under a second study, of yellow fever vaccine responses in identical twins.

Sequenced material: CD4+ T cells sorted from blood. This TCR came from a young woman in good health. V is TRBV6-4 and J is TRBJ2-1; no clear D. DNA of the CDR3: TGTGCCAGCAGTGACTCATGGGCCACAAATGAGCAGTTCTTC. It encodes CASSDSWATNEQFF.